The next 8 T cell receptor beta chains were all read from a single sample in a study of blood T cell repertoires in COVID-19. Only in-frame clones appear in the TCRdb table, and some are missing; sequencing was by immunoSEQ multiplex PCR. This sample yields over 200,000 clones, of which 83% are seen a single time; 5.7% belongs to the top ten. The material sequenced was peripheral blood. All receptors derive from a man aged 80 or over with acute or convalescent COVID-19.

The CDR3 reads CASVRTSLAKNIQYF. The CDR3 coding sequence is TGTGCCAGCGTCCGGACAAGCCTAGCCAAAAACATTCAGTACTTC. V and J are TRBV2 and TRBJ2-4, with D perhaps TRBD1 (5 bases). The germline V and J ends were trimmed by 8 bases and 0 bases, with 14 bases remaining between them. Germline V gives CDR1 SNHLY, CDR2 FYNNEI. The CDR3 is made up of 15 amino acids.

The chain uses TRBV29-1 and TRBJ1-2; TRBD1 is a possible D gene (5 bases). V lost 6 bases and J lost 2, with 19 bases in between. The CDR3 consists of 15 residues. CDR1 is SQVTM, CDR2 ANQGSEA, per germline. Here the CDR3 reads CSVAGDPRKNYGYTF. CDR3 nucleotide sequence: TGCAGCGTAGCGGGGGATCCACGAAAAAACTATGGCTACACCTTC.

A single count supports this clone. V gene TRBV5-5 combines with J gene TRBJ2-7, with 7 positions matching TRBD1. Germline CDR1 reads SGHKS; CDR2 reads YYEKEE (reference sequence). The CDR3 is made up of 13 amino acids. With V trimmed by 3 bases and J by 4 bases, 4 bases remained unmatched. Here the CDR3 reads CASSSGTAYEQYF. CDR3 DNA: TGTGCCAGCAGCTCCGGGACAGCTTACGAGCAGTACTTC.

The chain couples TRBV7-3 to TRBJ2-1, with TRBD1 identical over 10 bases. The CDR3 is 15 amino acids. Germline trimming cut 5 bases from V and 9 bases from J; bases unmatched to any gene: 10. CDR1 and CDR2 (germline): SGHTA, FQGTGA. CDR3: CASSPRTGGPGEQFF. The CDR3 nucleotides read TGTGCCAGCAGCCCAAGGACAGGGGGGCCCGGTGAGCAGTTCTTC. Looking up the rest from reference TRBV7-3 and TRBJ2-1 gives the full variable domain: GAGVSQTPSNKVTEKGKYVELRCDPISGHTALYWYRQSLGQGPEFLIYFQGTGAADDSGLPNDRFFAVRPEGSVSTLKIQRTERGDSAVYLCASSPRTGGPGEQFFGPGTRLTVL.

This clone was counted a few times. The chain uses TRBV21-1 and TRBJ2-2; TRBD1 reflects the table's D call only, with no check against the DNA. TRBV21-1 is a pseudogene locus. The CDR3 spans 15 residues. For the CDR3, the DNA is TGTGCCAGCAGCAAACAGGGGGATTACACCGGGGAGCTGTTTTTT. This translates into CASSKQGDYTGELFF.

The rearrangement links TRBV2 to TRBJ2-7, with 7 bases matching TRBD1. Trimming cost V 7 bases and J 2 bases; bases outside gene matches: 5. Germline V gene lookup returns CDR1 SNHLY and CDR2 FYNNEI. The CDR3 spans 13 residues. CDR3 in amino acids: CASTTGQPYEQYF. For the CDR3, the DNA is TGTGCCAGCACTACGGGACAGCCCTACGAGCAGTACTTC.

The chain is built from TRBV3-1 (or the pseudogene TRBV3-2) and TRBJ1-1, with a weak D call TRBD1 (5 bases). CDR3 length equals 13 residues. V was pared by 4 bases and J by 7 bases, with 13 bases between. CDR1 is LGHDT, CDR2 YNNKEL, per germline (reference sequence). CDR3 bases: TGTGCCAGCAGCCTGGACATTACATTTGAAGCTTTCTTT. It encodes CASSLDITFEAFF.

CDR3 amino acids: CASSSDGGSYYEQYF. The CDR3 region has the DNA TGTGCCAGCAGCTCCGACGGGGGGAGTTACTACGAGCAGTACTTC. The V call is TRBV5-5, the J call TRBJ2-7; 7 nucleotides agree with TRBD2. V shed 3 bases, J shed 3 bases, and the junction held 9 bases outside the gene matches. Per germline, CDR1 SGHKS and CDR2 YYEKEE (reference sequence). This CDR3 has 15 residues. Full variable domain (remainder filled in from reference TRBV5-5 and TRBJ2-7): DAGVTQSPTHLIKTRGQQVTLRCSPISGHKSVSWYQQVLGQGPQFIFQYYEKEERGRGNFPDRFSARQFPNYSSELNVNALLLGDSALYLCASSSDGGSYYEQYFGPGTRLTVT.